The 20 T cell receptor beta chains reported below all come from one sample, sequenced in a study of Ad26.COV2.S vaccination and SARS-CoV-2 variants. Indicated treatment: over 15 received Ad26.COV2.S at low or high dose, single or two shots; about 5 received placebo; per-sample allocation not given. Each sample was drawn 63 days after the first injection (of vaccine or placebo). Libraries were prepared by immunoSEQ multiplex PCR; TCRdb keeps only in-frame clonotypes and omits some of them. The table has about 390,000 clones, approximately 90% seen once; the top ten hold 3.5%. The input for sequencing was peripheral blood, taken in a trial of Ad26.COV2.S vaccine versus placebo. The origin of the receptors is a person aged 18-65 years who received the Ad26.COV2.S COVID-19 vaccine or a placebo.

The chain couples TRBV19 to TRBJ1-6; D unresolved. The CDR3 is made up of 17 amino acids. V shed 3 bases and J shed 6 bases, with 18 bases lying between them. CDR1 and CDR2 (germline): LNHDA, SQIVND (reference sequence). This CDR3 reads CASSIVPAKRTNSPLHF. CDR3 coding DNA: TGTGCCAGTAGTATTGTTCCGGCCAAGCGGACTAATTCACCCCTCCACTTT.

CDR3 region: CASSPDRSSMNTEAFF. The CDR3 DNA sequence: TGTGCCAGCAGCCCCGACAGATCTTCCATGAACACTGAAGCTTTCTTT. V is TRBV7-9 and J is TRBJ1-1, with D possibly TRBD1 on 5 matching bases. V lost 5 bases, J lost 0 bases, and 16 bases lay in between. This CDR3 has 16 amino acids. Per the germline V gene, CDR1 is SEHNR and CDR2 is FQNEAQ (reference sequence).

The chain carries TRBV5-1 and TRBJ2-3; TRBD2 might be the D (5 bases). CDR3 length: 14 amino acids. CDR1 SGHRS and CDR2 YFSETQ come from the germline V gene. The V end lost 4 bases, the J end lost 0 bases, and 9 bases lay between the germline ends. As DNA, the CDR3 is TGCGCCAGCAGCGAGGGTATTAGCACAGATACGCAGTATTTT. As protein: CASSEGISTDTQYF.

This chain connects TRBV5-1 to TRBJ1-3; D gene uncertain. The CDR3 sequence is 15 residues long. V gave up 1 base and J gave up 0 bases, with 8 bases separating them. CDR1 is SGHRS, CDR2 YFSETQ, per germline. The CDR3 DNA reads as TGCGCCAGCAGCTTGCCGATTCTCTCTGGAAACACCATATATTTT. It encodes CASSLPILSGNTIYF.

The gene calls are TRBV4-1 and TRBJ1-1; 10 bases map to TRBD1. The CDR3 totals 18 residues. J lost 3 bases, V lost 5 bases, and 15 bases had no gene match. The V gene's germline CDR1 is MGHRA and CDR2 YSYEKL. In DNA form, the CDR3 reads TGCGCCAGCAGCGTACCCGGGACAGGGGACCCACTTCACACTGAAGCTTTCTTT. This sequence encodes CASSVPGTGDPLHTEAFF.

J is TRBJ2-3 and V is TRBV7-7; maybe TRBD2 (7 bases). Germline loops: CDR1 SSHAT, CDR2 FNYEAQ (reference sequence). This CDR3 comprises 15 residues. The V and J ends lost 1 base and 2 bases respectively, with 10 bases between them. This CDR3 reads CASSLEGGLTDTQYF. CDR3 sequence (DNA): TGTGCCAGCAGCTTAGAGGGGGGGCTCACAGATACGCAGTATTTT.

The count of this clone is one. The rearrangement uses TRBV6-2 or TRBV6-3 and TRBJ2-3; D not certain. The CDR3 length is 12 residues. In germline, CDR1 is MNHEY, CDR2 SVGEGT. V was clipped by 5 bases and J by 6 bases, with 9 bases between them. CDR3 DNA: TGTGCCAGCAGTCCCTTGGGGGATACGCAGTATTTT. It translates to CASSPLGDTQYF.

This clone came up once. This chain joins TRBV13 and TRBJ2-1; TRBD2 agrees at 7 bases. The CDR3 sequence is 15 residues long. Germline CDR1 and CDR2: PRHDT and FYEKMQ (reference sequence). Germline trimming cut 3 bases from V and 2 bases from J; bases unmatched to any gene: 4. The CDR3 is CASSFALAAYNEQFF. The CDR3 DNA reads as TGTGCCAGCAGCTTTGCGCTAGCGGCCTACAATGAGCAGTTCTTC.

This chain links TRBV12-3 or TRBV12-4 with TRBJ2-7, with 9 bases that match TRBD1. The J segment lost 6 bases and the V segment lost 7 bases, leaving 7 bases of the junction unmatched. This CDR3 has 13 residues. The DNA of the CDR3 is TGTGCCAGCATCCGGACAGGGGAGGGCGAGCAGTACTTC. Encoded protein: CASIRTGEGEQYF.

The count of this clone is one. CDR3 coding DNA: TGTGCCAGCAGCTTACAGGGAGGGGCCGGGGAGCTGTTTTTT. This encodes CASSLQGGAGELFF. V gene TRBV11-2 combines with J gene TRBJ2-2; 7 nucleotides match TRBD2. Per germline, CDR1 SGHAT and CDR2 FQNNGV. CDR3 length: 14 amino acids. V was clipped by 2 bases and J by 6 bases; unmatched bases: 3. Full variable domain (remainder filled in from reference TRBV11-2 and TRBJ2-2): EAGVAQSPRYKIIEKRQSVAFWCNPISGHATLYWYQQILGQGPKLLIQFQNNGVVDDSQLPKDRFSAERLKGVDSTLKIQPAKLEDSAVYLCASSLQGGAGELFFGEGSRLTVL.

The rearrangement uses TRBV6-1 and TRBJ1-5; 9 positions agree with TRBD1. Germline loops: CDR1 MNHNS, CDR2 SASEGT. This CDR3 spans 19 amino acids. J lost 2 bases, V lost 4 bases, and 15 bases had no gene match. The CDR3 loop is CASSGKSGTGRLGNQPQHF. The CDR3 DNA sequence: TGTGCCAGCAGTGGCAAGTCCGGGACAGGGAGGTTGGGCAATCAGCCCCAGCATTTT.

This chain connects TRBV7-2 to TRBJ2-2; D is uncertain. Trimming left V 2 bases short and J 0 bases short, with 10 bases between. Per the germline V gene, CDR1 is SGHTA and CDR2 is FQGNSA. The CDR3 is 16 residues long. The CDR3 sequence is CASSLFETTNTGELFF. The DNA of the CDR3 is TGTGCCAGCAGCTTATTTGAGACAACGAACACCGGGGAGCTGTTTTTT.

The sample holds a few counts of this clone. The chain employs TRBV6-5 and TRBJ1-5; a weak D match, TRBD1 (5 bases). The V gene's germline CDR1 is MNHEY and CDR2 SVGAGI. V was shortened by 4 bases and J by 0 bases, with 10 bases between the two germline ends. This CDR3 contains 15 residues. CDR3 loop: CASSSGGNSNQPQHF. In DNA, the CDR3 is TGTGCCAGCAGTTCCGGGGGTAATAGCAATCAGCCCCAGCATTTT.

V gene TRBV7-2 combines with J gene TRBJ1-2, with 10 positions matching TRBD1. The V and J ends lost 5 bases and 8 bases, in that order; junction bases with no gene match: 5. CDR1 SGHTA and CDR2 FQGNSA come from the germline V gene. The length of the CDR3 is 13 residues. Written as DNA, the CDR3 is TGTGCCAGCAGCCCGGGACAGGGGAGGGGCTACACCTTC. Translating gives CASSPGQGRGYTF.

This chain connects TRBV7-2 to TRBJ1-3, with D unclear. V was clipped by 2 bases and J by 5 bases, with 19 bases between them. The CDR3 runs to 17 residues. The germline V gene encodes CDR1 SGHTA and CDR2 FQGNSA. For the CDR3, the DNA is TGTGCCAGCAGCTTACCCCTTCGGAGGGAGATCAGAAACACCATATATTTT. Protein sequence: CASSLPLRREIRNTIYF.

This rearrangement joins TRBV6-5 to TRBJ2-5, with unresolved D. V dropped 5 bases and J dropped 7 bases, with 11 bases sitting between them. CDR1 is MNHEY and CDR2 is SVGAGI in the germline V gene. CDR3 length: 12 amino acids. This CDR3 is CASSNRFGTQYF. The CDR3 coding sequence is TGTGCCAGCAGTAACCGGTTTGGGACCCAGTACTTC.

The chain uses TRBV5-1 and TRBJ1-2; 7 bases map to TRBD1. Germline V gene lookup returns CDR1 SGHRS and CDR2 YFSETQ. The CDR3 contains 14 residues. The V segment lost 1 base and the J segment 5 bases; nucleotides outside the gene matches: 5. The CDR3 region is CASSLTGEFYGYTF. The DNA for the CDR3 is TGCGCCAGCAGCTTGACAGGGGAATTTTATGGCTACACCTTC.

This chain joins TRBV19 and TRBJ1-5; D is undetermined. Trimming removed 1 base from V and 6 bases from J, with 7 bases in between. There are 13 residues in the CDR3. The germline V gene encodes CDR1 LNHDA and CDR2 SQIVND (reference sequence). The CDR3 region has the DNA TGTGCCAGTAGTATAGCCTCCAGTCAGCCCCAGCATTTT. Protein product: CASSIASSQPQHF.

The chain employs TRBV3-1 (or the pseudogene TRBV3-2) and TRBJ2-6; D not resolved. V lost 2 bases and J lost 1, with 6 bases in between. CDR3 length: 15 amino acids. Germline V gene lookup returns CDR1 LGHDT and CDR2 YNNKEL (reference sequence). The CDR3 protein is CASSQMGSGANVLTF. DNA of the CDR3: TGTGCCAGCAGCCAAATGGGGTCTGGGGCCAACGTCCTGACTTTC.

The chain carries TRBV7-2 and TRBJ1-2, with D perhaps TRBD1 (5 bases). The CDR3 length is 15 residues. V was cut by 1 base and J by 8 bases, with 17 bases left in between. Looked up from germline, CDR1 is SGHTA and CDR2 is FQGNSA. The CDR3 loop is CASSLGGYGGAGYTF. The CDR3 DNA sequence: TGTGCCAGCAGCTTAGGAGGCTACGGGGGAGCAGGCTACACCTTC.